This T cell receptor beta chain was obtained from a study of blood T cells in healthy people across ages. General study points: Investigators treated diversity estimates from one million T cells as underestimates.

Next came a second PCR, run for roughly 7 to 12 cycles, which used a sample-barcoded 5' primer along with a J-beta primer mix. MiXCR, applied by TCRdb to the 5' RACE reads, yields one record per CDR3 protein. Here the sample spans approximately 700,000 distinct CDR3 sequences, about a third being singletons. Worth noting for this clonotype: Its matching antigen is unknown. Given a much more abundant clone one base away, this may be a read error.

This CDR3 contains 15 residues. Germline V gene data show CDR1 as SGHNT and CDR2 as YYREEE (reference sequence). The people who gave samples were healthy Caucasians from Russia, aged roughly 6 to 90. Isolating PBMCs gave at least 6 million of these cells per sample. Input material: blood. The chain carries TRBV5-4 and TRBJ2-7, with D possibly TRBD2 on 5 matching bases. The origin of this receptor is a woman of 80 years or more in good health. The CDR3 sequence: CPSSPTPGSPYEQYF. CDR3 nucleotide sequence: TGTCCCAGCAGCCCAACTCCGGGGTCCCCCTACGAGCAGTACTTC.